A selection of T cell receptor beta chains follows, all from one sample in a study of OX40 agonist ivuxolimab in advanced cancers. The data were produced by immunoSEQ multiplex PCR, yet TCRdb's version contains in-frame clones alone and is incomplete. The sample holds fewer than 90,000 clones, roughly 87% seen once. The starting material was CD4+ or CD8+ T cells sorted from blood, obtained in a trial of the OX40 agonist ivuxolimab. These TCRs come from an adult with an advanced solid tumor such as melanoma, head and neck, liver or kidney cancer. Both conserved end residues are part of each CDR3.

>15|TRBV6-5
CASSYMAVPNEKLFF
>14|TRBV5-1
CASGAGIGNTEAFF
>14|TRBV6-1
CASSERGRVDIQYF
>18|TRBV7-9
CASKLPRRLAGGTDTQYF
>14|TRBV7-9
CASSLTDGSYEQYF
>16|TRBV14
CASSQDRGVIYNEQFF
>16|TRBV9
CASSPGLARGGNEQFF
>15|TRBV10-2
CASSRGLAGGSEQFF
>11|TRBV20-1
CSANPGRLVAF
>15|TRBV6-1
CASLPDRRRKIAQYF
>15|TRBV7-2
CASSLVGDSYNEQFF
>14|TRBV18
CASSPEGRRETQYF
>14|TRBV18
CASSRLEGLQPQHF
>12|TRBV10-3
CAIGTASYEQYF
>17|TRBV28
CASNSLAAGALQETQYF
>13|TRBV7-3
CASSLTIEETQYF
>12|TRBV29-1
CSVEMNQETQYF
>15|TRBV5-1
CASSLGVGTRREQFF
>19|TRBV4-2
CASSQGVSGGVIGKNIQYF
>13|TRBV6-1
CASSREIRETQYF
>14|TRBV4-1
CASSQGGVRETQYF
>15|TRBV9
CASSVGGNTYNEQFF
>16|TRBV2
CASRGWGAKSTDTQYF
>15|TRBV6-1
CASSEGTGDNQPQHF
>15|TRBV29-1
CSVTHRDYRRNEQFF
>14|TRBV7-9
CASSSRGAGEKLFF
>15|TRBV30
CAWTPVGQGDIGQYF
>15|TRBV27
CASSLSPGRGDIQYF
>16|TRBV6-1
CASSEAWRQRTYEQYF
>12|TRBV10-3
CATRGSQETQYF
>16|TRBV13
CASSSQSQAVNYEQYF
>13|TRBV6-6
CASTGTPNQPQHF
>14|TRBV9
CASSVAPERDTQYF
>15|TRBV7-8
CASILNQGGTYEQYF
>15|TRBV5-6
CASSPPRAGGETQYF
>12|TRBV5-1
CASSSQGYEQYF